This paragraph reports one T cell receptor (beta chain). Antigen unknown. These data are taken from a study of T cell responses to AZD1222 COVID-19 vaccine. The study's findings and limits: White British donors predominated, females outnumbered males, and clonal diversity was possibly underestimated. Only six or seven AZD1222 recipients tested seropositive at baseline.

Assay used: immunoSEQ multiplex PCR; TCRdb lists only in-frame clones, some missing. The sample holds some 54,000 clones, around 92% seen once. The CDR3 has 17 amino acids. Germline CDR1 reads SGHTA; CDR2 reads FQGNSA. After removal of 5 bases from V and 5 bases from J, the junction contained 13 bases not matched to a gene. This rearrangement joins TRBV7-2 to TRBJ2-5; 11 bases align to TRBD2. The specimen was peripheral blood, collected on day 0 of AZD1222 vaccination. The receptor was derived from an adult in good health. The CDR3 DNA sequence: TGTGCCAGCAGCCCAACTAGCGGGAGTTGGGGGGGGGAGACCCAGTACTTC. Translating it yields CASSPTSGSWGGETQYF. Together with reference TRBV7-2 and TRBJ2-5, the CDR3 gives the full variable domain: GAGVSQSPSNKVTEKGKDVELRCDPISGHTALYWYRQSLGQGLEFLIYFQGNSAPDKSGLPSDRFSAERTGGSVSTLTIQRTQQEDSAVYLCASSPTSGSWGGETQYFGPGTRLLVL.